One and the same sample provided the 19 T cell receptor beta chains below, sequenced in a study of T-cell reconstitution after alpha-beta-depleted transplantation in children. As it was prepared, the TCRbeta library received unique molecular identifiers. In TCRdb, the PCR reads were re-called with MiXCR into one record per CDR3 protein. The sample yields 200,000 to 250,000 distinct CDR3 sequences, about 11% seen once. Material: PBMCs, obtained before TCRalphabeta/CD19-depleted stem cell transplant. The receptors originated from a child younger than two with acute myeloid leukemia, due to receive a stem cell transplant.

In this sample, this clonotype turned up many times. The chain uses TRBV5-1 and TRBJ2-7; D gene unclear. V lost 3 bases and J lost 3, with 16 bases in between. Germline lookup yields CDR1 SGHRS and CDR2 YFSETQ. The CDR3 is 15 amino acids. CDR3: CASSWSQQPNYEQYF. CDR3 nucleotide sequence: TGCGCCAGCAGCTGGAGTCAGCAGCCCAACTACGAGCAGTACTTC.

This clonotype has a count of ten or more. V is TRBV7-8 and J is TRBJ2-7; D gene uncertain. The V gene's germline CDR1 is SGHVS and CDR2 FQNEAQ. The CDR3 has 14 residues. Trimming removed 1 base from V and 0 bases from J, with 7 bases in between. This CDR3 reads CASSLVTNSYEQYF. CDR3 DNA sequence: TGTGCCAGCAGCTTAGTGACCAACTCCTACGAGCAGTACTTC.

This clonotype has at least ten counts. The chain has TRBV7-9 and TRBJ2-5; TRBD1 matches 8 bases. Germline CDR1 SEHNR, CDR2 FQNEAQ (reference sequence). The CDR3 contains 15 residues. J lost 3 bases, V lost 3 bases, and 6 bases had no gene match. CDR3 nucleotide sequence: TGTGCCAGCAGCTTCAGGACAGGGCAAGAAGAGACCCAGTACTTC. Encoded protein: CASSFRTGQEETQYF.

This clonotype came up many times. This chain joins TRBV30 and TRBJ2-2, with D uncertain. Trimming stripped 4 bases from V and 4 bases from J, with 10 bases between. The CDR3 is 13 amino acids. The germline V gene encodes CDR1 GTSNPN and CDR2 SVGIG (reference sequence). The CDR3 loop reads CAWNARSTGELFF. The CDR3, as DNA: TGTGCCTGGAACGCCCGGAGCACCGGGGAGCTGTTTTTT. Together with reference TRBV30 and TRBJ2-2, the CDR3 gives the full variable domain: SQTIHQWPATLVQPVGSPLSLECTVEGTSNPNLYWYRQAAGRGLQLLFYSVGIGQISSEVPQNLSASRPQDRQFILSSKKLLLSDSGFYLCAWNARSTGELFFGEGSRLTVL.

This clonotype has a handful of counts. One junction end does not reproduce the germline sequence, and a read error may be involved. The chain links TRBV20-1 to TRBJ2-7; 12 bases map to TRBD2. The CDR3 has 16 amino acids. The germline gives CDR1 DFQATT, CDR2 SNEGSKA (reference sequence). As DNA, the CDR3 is TGCTGTGCTAGAGCATTCCTAGCGGGAGGGACCGACGAGCAGTACTTC. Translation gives CCARAFLAGGTDEQYF.

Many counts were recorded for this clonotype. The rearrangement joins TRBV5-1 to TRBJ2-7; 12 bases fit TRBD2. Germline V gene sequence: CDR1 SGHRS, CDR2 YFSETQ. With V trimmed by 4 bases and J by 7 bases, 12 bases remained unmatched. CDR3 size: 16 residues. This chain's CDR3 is CASSTGLAGSAREQYF. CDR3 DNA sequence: TGCGCCAGCAGCACAGGACTAGCGGGATCTGCTAGGGAGCAGTACTTC.

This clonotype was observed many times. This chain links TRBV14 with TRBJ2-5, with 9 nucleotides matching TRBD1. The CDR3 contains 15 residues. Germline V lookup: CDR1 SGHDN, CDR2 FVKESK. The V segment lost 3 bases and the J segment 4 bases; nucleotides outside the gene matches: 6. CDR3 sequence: CASSHLTGGGETQYF. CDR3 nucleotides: TGTGCCAGCAGCCATTTAACAGGGGGCGGAGAGACCCAGTACTTC.

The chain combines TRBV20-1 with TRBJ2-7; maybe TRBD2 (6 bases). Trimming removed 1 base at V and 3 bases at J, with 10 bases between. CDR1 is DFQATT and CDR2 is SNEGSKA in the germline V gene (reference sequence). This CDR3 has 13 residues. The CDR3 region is CSARGAGYYEQYF. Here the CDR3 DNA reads TGCAGTGCTAGAGGGGCGGGGTACTACGAGCAGTACTTC.

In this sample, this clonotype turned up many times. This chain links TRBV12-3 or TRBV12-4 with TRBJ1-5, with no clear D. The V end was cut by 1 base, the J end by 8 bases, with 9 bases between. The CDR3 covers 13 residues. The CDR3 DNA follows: TGTGCCAGCAGTTTAGTAATTCGGGAGCCCCAGCATTTT. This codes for CASSLVIREPQHF.

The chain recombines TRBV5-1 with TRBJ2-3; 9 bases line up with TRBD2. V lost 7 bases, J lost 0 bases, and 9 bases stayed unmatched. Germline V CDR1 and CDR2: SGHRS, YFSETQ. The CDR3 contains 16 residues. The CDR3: CASQSGRRGSTDTQYF. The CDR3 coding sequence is TGCGCCAGCCAAAGCGGGAGGAGGGGGAGCACAGATACGCAGTATTTT.

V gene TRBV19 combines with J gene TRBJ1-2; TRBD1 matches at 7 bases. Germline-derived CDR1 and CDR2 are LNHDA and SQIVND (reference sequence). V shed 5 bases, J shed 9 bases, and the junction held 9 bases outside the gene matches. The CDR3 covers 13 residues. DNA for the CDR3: TGTGCCAGTAGTTACAGGGGCGATCATAGCTACACCTTC. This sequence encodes CASSYRGDHSYTF. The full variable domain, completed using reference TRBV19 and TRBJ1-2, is DGGITQSPKYLFRKEGQNVTLSCEQNLNHDAMYWYRQDPGQGLRLIYYSQIVNDFQKGDIAEGYSVSREKKESFPLTVTSAQKNPTAFYLCASSYRGDHSYTFGSGTRLTVV.

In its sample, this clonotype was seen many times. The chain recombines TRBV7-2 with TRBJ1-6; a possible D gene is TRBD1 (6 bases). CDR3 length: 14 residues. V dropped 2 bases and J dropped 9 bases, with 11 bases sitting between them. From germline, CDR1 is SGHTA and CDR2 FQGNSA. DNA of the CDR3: TGTGCCAGCAGCTTATCCGGGGACATTTCACCCCTCCACTTT. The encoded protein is CASSLSGDISPLHF.

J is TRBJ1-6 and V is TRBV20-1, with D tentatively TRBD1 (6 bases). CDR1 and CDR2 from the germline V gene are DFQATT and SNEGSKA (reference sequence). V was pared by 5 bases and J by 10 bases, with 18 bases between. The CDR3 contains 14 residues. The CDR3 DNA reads TGCAGTGCTTTGGTTGTCCGGGGACAATCACCCCTCCACTTT. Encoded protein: CSALVVRGQSPLHF.

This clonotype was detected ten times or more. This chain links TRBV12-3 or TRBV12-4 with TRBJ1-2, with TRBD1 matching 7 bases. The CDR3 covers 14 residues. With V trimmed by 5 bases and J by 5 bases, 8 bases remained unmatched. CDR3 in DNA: TGTGCCAGCAGTCGTAACAGGGGAGGATATGGCTACACCTTC. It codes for CASSRNRGGYGYTF.

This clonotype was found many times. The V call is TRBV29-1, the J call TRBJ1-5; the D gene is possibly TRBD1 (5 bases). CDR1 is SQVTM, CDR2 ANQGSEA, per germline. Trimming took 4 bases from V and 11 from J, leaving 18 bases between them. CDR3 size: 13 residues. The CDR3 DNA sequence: TGCAGCGTTGTGGCAGGGTCCGGTGGGACCCAGCATTTT. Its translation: CSVVAGSGGTQHF.

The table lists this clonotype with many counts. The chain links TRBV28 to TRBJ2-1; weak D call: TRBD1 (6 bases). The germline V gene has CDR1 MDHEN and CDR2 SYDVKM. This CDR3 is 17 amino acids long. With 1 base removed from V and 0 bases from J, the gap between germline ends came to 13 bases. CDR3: CASSLSLDSFSYNEQFF. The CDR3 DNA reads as TGTGCCAGCAGTTTATCCCTGGACAGTTTCTCCTACAATGAGCAGTTCTTC.

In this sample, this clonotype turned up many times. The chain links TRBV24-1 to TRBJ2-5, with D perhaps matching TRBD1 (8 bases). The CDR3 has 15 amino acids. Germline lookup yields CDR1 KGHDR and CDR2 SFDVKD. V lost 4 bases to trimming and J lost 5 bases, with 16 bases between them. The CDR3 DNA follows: TGTGCCACCAGTGAACACGGACAGGGAGGGGAGACCCAGTACTTC. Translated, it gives CATSEHGQGGETQYF.

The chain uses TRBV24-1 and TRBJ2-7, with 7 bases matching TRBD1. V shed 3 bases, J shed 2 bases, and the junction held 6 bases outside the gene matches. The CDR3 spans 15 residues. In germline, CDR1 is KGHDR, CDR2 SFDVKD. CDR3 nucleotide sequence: TGTGCCACCAGTGATGACAGGGATCGACCCTACGAGCAGTACTTC. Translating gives CATSDDRDRPYEQYF.

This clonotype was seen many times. The CDR3 region is CASSGQGARTEAFF. CDR3 coding DNA: TGTGCCAGCAGCGGACAGGGGGCGCGCACTGAAGCTTTCTTT. This chain links TRBV2 with TRBJ1-1; 11 nucleotides line up with TRBD1. Germline V lookup: CDR1 SNHLY, CDR2 FYNNEI. With V trimmed by 6 bases and J by 4 bases, 4 bases remained unmatched. The CDR3 extends over 14 amino acids.